The 27 T cell receptor beta chains below were found in one sample sequenced in a study of shared clonotypes between healthy human individuals. Assay: immunoSEQ multiplex PCR; the TCRdb copy retains only in-frame clones and omits some. The table shows 2 million to 2.5 million clones, with approximately 96% occurring only once. The sample comprised naive CD4+ T cells sorted from blood. Subset reported: CD45RA+ positively selected. The source is a man in his late teens or twenties in good health.

This chain links TRBV30 with TRBJ1-2, with no clear D. Looked up from germline, CDR1 is GTSNPN and CDR2 is SVGIG (reference sequence). The CDR3 has 13 amino acids. V was shortened by 0 bases and J by 8 bases, with 13 bases between the two germline ends. CDR3 DNA sequence: TGTGCCTGGAGTGTACGGGAGGGAAGGGGCTACACCTTC. Residues: CAWSVREGRGYTF.

This chain joins TRBV5-1 and TRBJ2-4; D gene uncertain. Trimming pared 7 bases from V and 0 bases from J, leaving 11 bases between. Per the germline V gene, CDR1 is SGHRS and CDR2 is YFSETQ. CDR3 size: 14 residues. The CDR3 DNA is TGCGCCAGCCCCTCCGGATTAGCCAAAAACATTCAGTACTTC. Translating it yields CASPSGLAKNIQYF.

This clone was observed a single time. The V call is TRBV10-3, the J call TRBJ2-3; 7 nucleotides match TRBD1. The CDR3 runs 14 residues. V trimming: 0 bases; J trimming: 11 bases; junction bases outside the gene matches: 8. Germline V gives CDR1 ENHRY, CDR2 SYGVKD. CDR3 DNA sequence: TGTGCCATCAGTGAGTCGGGACAGAAGGCGGAGCAGTATTTT. Amino acid sequence: CAISESGQKAEQYF.

V gene TRBV5-1 combines with J gene TRBJ2-1, with 10 positions matching TRBD2. CDR3 length: 19 amino acids. With 0 bases clipped from V and 0 bases from J, the junction kept 9 bases outside the gene matches. CDR1 and CDR2 (germline): SGHRS, YFSETQ. The CDR3 loop is CASSLARGLATYSYNEQFF. The CDR3, as DNA: TGCGCCAGCAGCTTGGCCAGGGGACTAGCGACCTACTCCTACAATGAGCAGTTCTTC.

The rearrangement joins TRBV7-8 to TRBJ1-6, with D possibly TRBD1 on 6 matching bases. The V end lost 5 bases, the J end lost 9 bases, and 20 bases lay between the germline ends. This CDR3 has 16 amino acids. Germline CDR1 is SGHVS and CDR2 is FQNEAQ. The CDR3 region is CASSAQTGLQGSPLHF. The CDR3 DNA follows: TGTGCCAGCAGCGCACAGACAGGACTACAGGGTTCACCCCTCCACTTT.

The chain combines TRBV25-1 with TRBJ2-2; D not resolved. CDR3 length: 17 residues. Per germline, CDR1 MGHDK and CDR2 SYGVNS. The V end lost 0 bases, the J end lost 5 bases, and 16 bases lay between the germline ends. The CDR3 bases are TGTGCCAGCAGTGAATATTTAATTGGTAGAGGTACCGGGGAGCTGTTTTTT. Translated: CASSEYLIGRGTGELFF.

The V and J genes are TRBV25-1 and TRBJ2-7; the D gene is possibly TRBD2 (6 bases). Germline values: CDR1 MGHDK, CDR2 SYGVNS. This CDR3 is 15 amino acids long. The V gene lost 4 bases and the J gene lost 6 bases, with 19 bases spanning the gap. Here the CDR3 reads CASSARLVSESEQYF. The DNA of the CDR3 is TGTGCCAGCAGTGCCCGACTAGTATCAGAATCCGAGCAGTACTTC.

The chain recombines TRBV6-1 with TRBJ1-1; TRBD1 is a possible D gene (5 bases). Trimming took off 7 bases at V and 7 bases at J, with 16 bases between the two ends. Germline V gene lookup returns CDR1 MNHNS and CDR2 SASEGT. This CDR3 spans 13 amino acids. The CDR3 protein is CASTTPWGIEAFF. CDR3 nucleotides: TGTGCCAGCACCACCCCGTGGGGGATTGAAGCTTTCTTT.

V gene TRBV5-5 combines with J gene TRBJ1-6; a possible D gene is TRBD1 (5 bases). The CDR3 sequence is 14 residues long. V was pared by 4 bases and J by 6 bases, with 11 bases between. The germline V gene has CDR1 SGHKS and CDR2 YYEKEE (reference sequence). CDR3 DNA sequence: TGTGCCAGCAGCCATTACGACAGTAATTCACCCCTCCACTTT. Translation: CASSHYDSNSPLHF.

This chain links TRBV6-6 with TRBJ2-2; weak D call: TRBD2 (6 bases). Per germline, CDR1 MNHNY and CDR2 SVGAGI (reference sequence). Trimming pared 8 bases from V and 2 bases from J, leaving 15 bases between. This CDR3 is 15 amino acids long. The CDR3 loop is CASSWGTLNTGELFF. The CDR3 nucleotides are TGTGCCAGCTCTTGGGGGACTCTTAACACCGGGGAGCTGTTTTTT.

The J gene is TRBJ2-7, the V gene TRBV5-1; D unresolved. The CDR3 sequence is 13 residues long. V shed 0 bases and J shed 3 bases, with 7 bases lying between them. From germline, CDR1 is SGHRS and CDR2 YFSETQ. As DNA, the CDR3 is TGCGCCAGCAGCTTGGTTCCAAGCTACGAGCAGTACTTC. Protein: CASSLVPSYEQYF.

To note about this clone: This CDR3 fails to terminate in the conserved phenylalanine or tryptophan, so it likely reflects a read error. No DNA is shown, since the ends of the CDR3 on it are uncertain; the CDR3 is the one TCRdb lists. This chain uses TRBV6-6 with TRBJ1-2. From germline, CDR1 is MNHNY and CDR2 SVGAGI (reference sequence). Counting both end residues, the CDR3 totals 13 amino acids. CDR3 amino acids: CASSYHTGVGSPL.

The J gene is TRBJ1-3, the V gene TRBV5-1; a weak D match, TRBD1 (6 bases). The CDR3 consists of 14 residues. Trimming removed 7 bases at V and 0 bases at J, with 11 bases between. CDR1 and CDR2 (germline): SGHRS, YFSETQ. CDR3 bases: TGCGCCAGCCATACAGGGAGCTCTGGAAACACCATATATTTT. Translation gives CASHTGSSGNTIYF.

In DNA, the CDR3 is TGCGCCAGCAGTGAAGATTCAGGAACCGGTAATTCACCCCTCCACTTT. It is translated as CASSEDSGTGNSPLHF. The V and J genes are TRBV10-2 and TRBJ1-6; D unclear. Germline-derived CDR1 and CDR2 are WSHSY and SAAADI. V lost 3 bases, J lost 6 bases, and 15 bases lay in between. This CDR3 has 16 amino acids.

This rearrangement joins TRBV7-6 to TRBJ2-3, with D tentatively TRBD2 (6 bases). The CDR3 extends over 19 amino acids. Germline V lookup: CDR1 SGHVS, CDR2 FNYEAQ. Trimming took off 6 bases at V and 2 bases at J, with 27 bases between the two ends. The CDR3 DNA sequence: TGTGCCAGCAGTTCTGACTCCCGAGTGGGAGGCATCTTCACAGATACGCAGTATTTT. Protein product: CASSSDSRVGGIFTDTQYF.

The chain has TRBV27 and TRBJ1-3; 7 bases match TRBD1. There are 16 residues in the CDR3. The junction had 11 bases not matched to a gene; V was cut back by 5 bases and J by 4 bases. CDR1 is MNHEY and CDR2 is SMNVEV in the germline V gene (reference sequence). CDR3 sequence reads: CASSPLLGGEGNTIYF. CDR3 in DNA: TGTGCCAGCAGTCCACTTTTAGGGGGCGAAGGAAACACCATATATTTT.

This clone came up a few times. This sequence joins TRBV15 and TRBJ2-5; 8 bases map to TRBD1. Trimming removed 3 bases from V and 7 bases from J; junction bases left unmatched: 7. The CDR3 runs to 14 residues. CDR1 and CDR2 from the germline V gene are LNHNV and YYDKDF (reference sequence). Here the CDR3 reads CATSRPGQGGTQYF. CDR3 sequence (DNA): TGTGCCACCAGCAGGCCAGGACAGGGCGGGACCCAGTACTTC.

The rearrangement links TRBV28 to TRBJ2-5; 16 bases agree with TRBD2. The ends lost 6 bases at V and 4 bases at J; junction bases unmatched: 8. The CDR3 is 17 amino acids. Germline V gene lookup returns CDR1 MDHEN and CDR2 SYDVKM. CDR3 coding DNA: TGTGCCAGCAGCCCGGGACTAGCGGGGGGGCGCCGAGAGACCCAGTACTTC. It yields the protein CASSPGLAGGRRETQYF.

The chain carries TRBV4-1 and TRBJ2-1; D tentatively reads TRBD1 or TRBD2 (5 bases each). Trimming took off 3 bases at V and 10 bases at J, with 7 bases between the two ends. Germline loops: CDR1 MGHRA, CDR2 YSYEKL. This CDR3 comprises 11 residues. DNA of the CDR3: TGCGCCAGCAGCCACGGGACGGAGCAGTTCTTC. This encodes CASSHGTEQFF.

The chain couples TRBV19 to TRBJ2-5, with TRBD1 identical over 8 bases. V shed 5 bases, J shed 5 bases, and the junction held 10 bases outside the gene matches. This CDR3 is 15 amino acids long. Germline values: CDR1 LNHDA, CDR2 SQIVND (reference sequence). The CDR3 DNA follows: TGTGCCAGTAGTGCCGGACAGGGTCTGGTGGAGACCCAGTACTTC. This codes for CASSAGQGLVETQYF.

The chain couples TRBV29-1 to TRBJ2-1, with TRBD2 as a possible D gene (5 bases). This CDR3 region has 15 residues. V was clipped by 7 bases and J by 1 base, with 17 bases between them. Germline CDR1 and CDR2: SQVTM and ANQGSEA. The chain's CDR3 is CSALGSGWSYNEQFF. Here the CDR3 DNA reads TGCAGCGCCCTGGGCAGCGGATGGTCCTACAATGAGCAGTTCTTC.

CDR3 sequence: CASSLGQARTDTQYF. The CDR3 DNA sequence: TGCGCCAGCAGCCTCGGACAGGCCCGCACAGATACGCAGTATTTT. The rearrangement uses TRBV5-1 and TRBJ2-3, with 7 bases lining up with TRBD1. J gave up 1 base and V 4 bases, and 6 bases lay outside the gene matches. Germline V CDR1 and CDR2: SGHRS, YFSETQ. The CDR3 sequence is 15 residues long.

The rearrangement joins TRBV5-1 to TRBJ1-2; possibly TRBD1 for D (6 bases). This CDR3 has 15 residues. CDR1 and CDR2 from the germline V gene are SGHRS and YFSETQ. Deletions cut 2 bases from V and 7 bases from J, with 18 bases between. CDR3 amino acids: CASSFTGGSGGGYTF. The CDR3 nucleotides are TGCGCCAGCAGCTTCACTGGGGGCTCGGGCGGTGGCTACACCTTC. The full variable domain, completed using reference TRBV5-1 and TRBJ1-2, is KAGVTQTPRYLIKTRGQQVTLSCSPISGHRSVSWYQQTPGQGLQFLFEYFSETQRNKGNFPGRFSGRQFSNSRSEMNVSTLELGDSALYLCASSFTGGSGGGYTFGSGTRLTVV.

The rearrangement links TRBV28 to TRBJ1-5, with D unresolved. The CDR3 runs to 14 residues. Germline CDR1 and CDR2: MDHEN and SYDVKM. V lost 3 bases and J lost 7, with 13 bases in between. The CDR3 loop reads CASSLGSWNQPQHF. CDR3 nucleotide sequence: TGTGCCAGCAGTTTGGGCAGCTGGAACCAGCCCCAGCATTTT.

The chain joins TRBV6-5 to TRBJ2-7, with D unclear. The germline V and J ends were trimmed by 10 bases and 5 bases, with 12 bases remaining between them. Germline V gene data show CDR1 as MNHEY and CDR2 as SVGAGI. This CDR3 spans 11 amino acids. The CDR3 DNA sequence: TGTGCCACGTTGCGCTTGAACGAGCAGTACTTC. Encoded protein: CATLRLNEQYF.

The rearrangement links TRBV25-1 to TRBJ2-7; a weak D match, TRBD1 (6 bases). Trimming stripped 3 bases from V and 3 bases from J, with 12 bases between. This CDR3 is 14 amino acids long. The germline CDR1 and CDR2 sequences are MGHDK and SYGVNS. The CDR3 spells CASSDPKTGYEQYF. Here the CDR3 DNA reads TGTGCCAGCAGTGACCCCAAGACAGGCTACGAGCAGTACTTC.

The chain is built from TRBV9 and TRBJ2-3; the match to TRBD1 covers 10 bases. V trimming: 2 bases; J trimming: 6 bases; junction bases outside the gene matches: 6. CDR3 length: 15 residues. Germline V CDR1 and CDR2: SGDLS, YYNGEE. This CDR3 reads CASSVRDRGRDTQYF. The CDR3 DNA reads TGTGCCAGCAGCGTCCGGGACAGGGGACGTGATACGCAGTATTTT.